These T cell receptor beta chains were read from a single sample in a study of blood T cell repertoires in COVID-19. Repertoires were generated with immunoSEQ multiplex PCR, while TCRdb's copy carries only in-frame clones and drops some. The sample lists 61,000 or so clones; 85% to 90% were seen once. Material: peripheral blood. Every receptor here comes from a woman aged 50 to 60 with active or convalescent COVID-19. CDR3s include the opening cysteine and the closing phenylalanine or tryptophan. Not all rows give a size; the values are once, few, many and, for expanded clones, a class.

size,J,V,CDR3
few,TRBJ2-2,TRBV2,CASTIRTGGTGELFF
-,TRBJ1-5,TRBV5-3,CARSLCGDRGQNQPQHF
-,TRBJ2-3,TRBV7-3,CASSLGSGDTQYF
few,TRBJ2-2,TRBV6-1,CASSVLGTGGGGELFF
-,TRBJ2-2,TRBV6-6,CASSFTGELFF
-,TRBJ2-3,TRBV5-6,CASSLRGRSGRADTQYF
-,TRBJ1-1,TRBV5-1,CATAPQILGGTEAFF
-,TRBJ2-1,TRBV18,CASSPPLAGRNEQFF
-,TRBJ2-1,TRBV7-6,CASSLDSGGRGFF
-,TRBJ2-1,TRBV27,CASSLAARGRQFF
-,TRBJ1-2,TRBV4-2,CASSRAGQGNGYTF
-,TRBJ2-1,TRBV29-1,CSVRTSGSNEQFF
-,TRBJ2-3,TRBV6-5,CASSSTSGSLNTQYF
-,TRBJ2-2,TRBV27,CASISLGTSRPGELFF
-,TRBJ2-7,TRBV29-1,CSAGQGAYEQYF
-,TRBJ2-1,TRBV19,CASSPSRAGRGIYNEQFF
-,TRBJ2-1,TRBV7-8,CASSFKILAKTYNEQFF
once,TRBJ2-3,TRBV5-4,CASSWGGTGLAGGIGDTQYF
-,TRBJ1-1,TRBV7-9,CASSEGGGRTEAFF
-,TRBJ1-2,TRBV5-1,CASSLGNVGHDGYTF
-,TRBJ2-6,TRBV19,CASVNTAGANVLTF
-,TRBJ2-1,TRBV5-1,CASSPTSGSYNEQFF
-,TRBJ1-2,TRBV27,CASSSRGAGMSGYTF
-,TRBJ1-1,TRBV7-9,CASSLEDRKGTEAFF
-,TRBJ2-7,TRBV28,CASSLSGMSYEQYF
-,TRBJ2-7,TRBV27,CASSFGLPGAYEQYF
-,TRBJ1-4,TRBV15,CATSREGQIKLFF
-,TRBJ2-7,TRBV11-2,CASSLYPTLLAGEAGEQYF
-,TRBJ1-1,TRBV9,CASSFGGREAFF
-,TRBJ1-5,TRBV30,CAWSRDRPNQPQHF
-,TRBJ1-1,TRBV11-2,CASSSRGGGTEAFF
-,TRBJ1-5,TRBV21-1,CASSKGRHRGDGSNQPQHF
-,TRBJ1-4,TRBV6-5,CASSYAAGVEKLFF
-,TRBJ2-3,TRBV7-2,CASSSLSGRTDTQYF
-,TRBJ2-1,TRBV7-9,CASSLGIRRGNEQFF
-,TRBJ2-2,TRBV5-1,CASSLVSGRVHTGELFF
-,TRBJ2-3,TRBV27,CASSLTITDTQYF
-,TRBJ2-3,TRBV29-1,CSVEPGTGFNTQYF
-,TRBJ1-2,TRBV4-1,CASSPQVSSGGYTF
-,TRBJ2-1,TRBV7-9,CASSPPGLDYNEQFF
-,TRBJ2-7,TRBV7-6,CASSLGGLTGEYEQYF
-,TRBJ2-7,TRBV30,CALGGYTSYEQYF
-,TRBJ2-3,TRBV14,CASSPPGTADTDTQYF
many,TRBJ2-1,TRBV4-2,CASSQAYRTSGASSYNEQFF
-,TRBJ1-4,TRBV5-6,CASSLIATNEKLFF
medium-sized,TRBJ2-1,TRBV11-2,CASCFVYGTGGSYNEQFF
-,TRBJ2-7,TRBV5-4,CASSSNGYEQYF
-,TRBJ2-6,TRBV19,CASSAGQVPANVLTF
-,TRBJ2-1,TRBV6-2/TRBV6-3,CASSFGQGGYNEQFF
-,TRBJ2-5,TRBV30,CAWRTGTSGETQYF
-,TRBJ1-2,TRBV5-1,CASTALDRGPYGYTF
once,TRBJ2-3,TRBV10-1,CASSESTAGVGDTQYF
-,TRBJ2-7,TRBV6-5,CASQTGSGSYEQYF
once,TRBJ2-3,TRBV13,CASSFLTSTDTQYF
once,TRBJ2-7,TRBV10-3,CAISPVSYEQYF
-,TRBJ2-5,TRBV10-2,CASSELWGLAGGGGETQYF
-,TRBJ1-2,TRBV30,CAWSVIGSYGYTF